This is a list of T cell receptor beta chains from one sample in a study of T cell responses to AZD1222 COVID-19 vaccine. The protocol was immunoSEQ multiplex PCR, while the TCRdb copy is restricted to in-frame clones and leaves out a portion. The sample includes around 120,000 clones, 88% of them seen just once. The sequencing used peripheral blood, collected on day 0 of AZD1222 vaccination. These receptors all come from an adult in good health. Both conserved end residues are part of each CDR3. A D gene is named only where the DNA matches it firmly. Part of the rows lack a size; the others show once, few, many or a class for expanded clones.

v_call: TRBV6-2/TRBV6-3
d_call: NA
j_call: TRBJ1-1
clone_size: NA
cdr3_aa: CASSYERNTEAFF
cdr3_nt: TGTGCCAGCAGTTACGAACGCAACACTGAAGCTTTCTTT

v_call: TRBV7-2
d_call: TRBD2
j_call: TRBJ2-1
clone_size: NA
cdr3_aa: CASSSRTSGGALEQFF
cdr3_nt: TGTGCCAGCAGCTCCCGAACCAGCGGGGGGGCTCTTGAGCAGTTCTTC

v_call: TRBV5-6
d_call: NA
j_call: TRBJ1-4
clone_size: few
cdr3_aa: CASSRGQFNEKLFF
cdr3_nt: TGTGCCAGCAGCCGAGGACAGTTTAATGAAAAACTGTTTTTT

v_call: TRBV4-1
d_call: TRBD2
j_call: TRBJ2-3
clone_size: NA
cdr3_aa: CASSQEAAGRSDTQYF
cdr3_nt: TGCGCCAGCAGCCAAGAGGCAGCGGGGCGCTCAGATACGCAGTATTTT

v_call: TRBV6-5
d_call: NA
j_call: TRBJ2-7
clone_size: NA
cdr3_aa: CASSYSRGPYEQYF
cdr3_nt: TGTGCCAGCAGTTACTCTAGGGGCCCCTACGAGCAGTACTTC

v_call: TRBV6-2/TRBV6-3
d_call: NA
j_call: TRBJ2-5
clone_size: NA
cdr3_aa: CASSYPLDSIETQYF
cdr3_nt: TGTGCCAGCAGTTACCCCCTCGATAGTATCGAGACCCAGTACTTC

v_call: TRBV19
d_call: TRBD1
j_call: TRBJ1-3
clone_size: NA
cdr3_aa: CATRTGSSSGNTIYF
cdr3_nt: TGTGCCACCCGGACAGGCTCGAGCTCTGGAAACACCATATATTTT

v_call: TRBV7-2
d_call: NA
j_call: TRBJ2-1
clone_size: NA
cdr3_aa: CASSLYLGFQFF
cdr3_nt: TGTGCCAGCAGCTTATATCTGGGGTTCCAGTTCTTC

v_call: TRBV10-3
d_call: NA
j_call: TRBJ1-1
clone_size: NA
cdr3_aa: CAISESNPAYGTEAFF
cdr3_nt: TGTGCCATCAGTGAGTCGAACCCCGCGTATGGGACTGAAGCTTTCTTT

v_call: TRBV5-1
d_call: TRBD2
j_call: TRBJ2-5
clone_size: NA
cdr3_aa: CASSLLLAGGRPQETQYF
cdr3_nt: TGCGCCAGCAGCTTGTTACTAGCGGGGGGCAGGCCCCAAGAGACCCAGTACTTC

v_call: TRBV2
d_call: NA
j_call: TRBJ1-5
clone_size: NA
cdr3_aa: CASSEDRRTVWVSNQPQHF
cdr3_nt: TGTGCCAGCAGTGAAGACAGACGGACAGTCTGGGTGAGCAATCAGCCCCAGCATTTT

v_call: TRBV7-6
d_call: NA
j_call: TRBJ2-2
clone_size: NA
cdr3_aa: CASSLYSGVNTGELFF
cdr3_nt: TGTGCCAGCAGCCTCTACTCGGGGGTTAACACCGGGGAGCTGTTTTTT

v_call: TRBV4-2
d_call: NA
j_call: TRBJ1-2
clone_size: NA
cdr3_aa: CASSQDMSPEWSGYGYTF
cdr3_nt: TGTGCCAGCAGCCAAGATATGAGTCCGGAGTGGTCGGGCTATGGCTACACCTTC

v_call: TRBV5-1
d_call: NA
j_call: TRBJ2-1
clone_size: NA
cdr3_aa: CASSSDREGDEQFF
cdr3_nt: TGCGCCAGCAGCTCGGACAGGGAGGGAGATGAGCAGTTCTTC

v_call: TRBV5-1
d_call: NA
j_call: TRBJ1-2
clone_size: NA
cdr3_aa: CASSLGQGLYGYTF
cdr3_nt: TGCGCCAGCAGCTTGGGGCAGGGGCTCTATGGCTACACCTTC

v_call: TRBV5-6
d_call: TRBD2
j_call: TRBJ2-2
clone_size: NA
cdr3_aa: CASSLVRLAGGTGELFF
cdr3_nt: TGTGCCAGCAGCTTGGTGCGGCTAGCGGGGGGCACCGGGGAGCTGTTTTTT

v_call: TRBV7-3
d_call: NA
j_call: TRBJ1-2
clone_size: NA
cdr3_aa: CASSPRARSFYGYTF
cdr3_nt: TGTGCCAGCAGCCCTCGGGCTCGGTCCTTCTATGGCTACACCTTC

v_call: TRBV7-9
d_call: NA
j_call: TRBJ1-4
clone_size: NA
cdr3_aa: CASSLFGTLDEKLFF
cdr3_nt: TGTGCCAGCAGCTTATTCGGGACTCTCGATGAAAAACTGTTTTTT

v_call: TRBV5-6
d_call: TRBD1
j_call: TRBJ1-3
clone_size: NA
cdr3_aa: CASSPGQGARNTIYF
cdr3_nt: TGTGCCAGCAGCCCCGGACAGGGGGCTAGAAACACCATATATTTT

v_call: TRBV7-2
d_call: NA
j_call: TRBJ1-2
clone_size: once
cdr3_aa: CASSRIPPTNYGYTF
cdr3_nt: TGTGCCAGCAGCCGCATACCCCCGACTAACTATGGCTACACCTTC

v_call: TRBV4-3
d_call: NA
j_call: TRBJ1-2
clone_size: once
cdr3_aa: CASSQAYGNYGYTF
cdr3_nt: TGCGCCAGCAGCCAAGCGTACGGAAACTATGGCTACACCTTC

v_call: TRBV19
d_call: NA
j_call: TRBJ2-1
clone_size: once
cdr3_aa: CASSTGTLGEQFF
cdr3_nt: TGTGCCAGTAGTACCGGGACGTTGGGTGAGCAGTTCTTC

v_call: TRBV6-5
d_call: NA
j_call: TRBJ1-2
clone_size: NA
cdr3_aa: CASSHQPGDYTF
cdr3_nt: TGTGCCAGCAGTCACCAACCAGGGGACTACACCTTC

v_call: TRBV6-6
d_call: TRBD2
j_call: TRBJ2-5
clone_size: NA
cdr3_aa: CASSYSAGGQETQYF
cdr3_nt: TGTGCCAGCAGTTACTCGGCGGGGGGACAAGAGACCCAGTACTTC

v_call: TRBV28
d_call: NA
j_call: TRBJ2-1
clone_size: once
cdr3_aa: CASSSPGRNGNEQFF
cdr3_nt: TGTGCCAGCAGTTCTCCCGGACGGAATGGGAATGAGCAGTTCTTC

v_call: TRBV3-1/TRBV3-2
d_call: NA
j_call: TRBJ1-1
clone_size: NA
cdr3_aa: CASSRRGAAEAFF
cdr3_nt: TGTGCCAGCAGCCGACGAGGTGCCGCTGAAGCTTTCTTT

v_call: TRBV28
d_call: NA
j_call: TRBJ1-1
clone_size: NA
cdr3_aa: CASSDRTNTEAFF
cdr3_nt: TGTGCCAGCAGCGACCGGACGAACACTGAAGCTTTCTTT

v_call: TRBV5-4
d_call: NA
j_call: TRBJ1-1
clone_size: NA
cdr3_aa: CASSLYQNTEAFF
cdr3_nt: TGTGCCAGCAGCTTGTATCAGAACACTGAAGCTTTCTTT

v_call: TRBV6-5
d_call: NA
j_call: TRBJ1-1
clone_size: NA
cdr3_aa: CASRMGDYKNTEAFF
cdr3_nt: TGTGCCAGCAGGATGGGGGATTACAAGAACACTGAAGCTTTCTTT

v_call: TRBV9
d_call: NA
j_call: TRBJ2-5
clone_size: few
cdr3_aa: CASSQRVGFQETQYF
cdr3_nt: TGTGCCAGCAGCCAAAGGGTGGGGTTCCAAGAGACCCAGTACTTC

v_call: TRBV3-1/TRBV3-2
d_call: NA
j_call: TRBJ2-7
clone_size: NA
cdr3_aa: CASSRAEREQYF
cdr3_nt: TGTGCCAGCAGCCGTGCGGAGCGGGAGCAGTACTTC

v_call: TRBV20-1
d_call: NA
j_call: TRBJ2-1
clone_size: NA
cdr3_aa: CSASNPNEQFF
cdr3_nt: TGCAGTGCTAGTAATCCCAATGAGCAGTTCTTC

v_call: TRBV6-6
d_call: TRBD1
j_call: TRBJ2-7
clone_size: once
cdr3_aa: CASSLGTGSDEQYF
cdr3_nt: TGTGCCAGCAGCCTCGGGACAGGGAGCGACGAGCAGTACTTC

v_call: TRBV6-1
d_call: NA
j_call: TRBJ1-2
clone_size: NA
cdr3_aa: CASSEAFRSYGYTF
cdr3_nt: TGTGCCAGCAGTGAAGCGTTCAGGTCCTATGGCTACACCTTC

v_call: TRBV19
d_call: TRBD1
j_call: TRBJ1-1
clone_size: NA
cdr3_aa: CASRGQMNTEAFF
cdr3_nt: TGTGCCAGTAGGGGACAGATGAACACTGAAGCTTTCTTT

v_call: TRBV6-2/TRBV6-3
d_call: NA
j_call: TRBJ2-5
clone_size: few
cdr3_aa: CASSPRLGGETQYF
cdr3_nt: TGTGCCAGCAGTCCAAGACTGGGGGGTGAGACCCAGTACTTC

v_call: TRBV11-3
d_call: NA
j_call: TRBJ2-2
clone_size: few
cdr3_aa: CASSFQRTADTGELFF
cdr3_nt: TGTGCCAGCAGCTTCCAAAGGACAGCCGACACCGGGGAGCTGTTTTTT

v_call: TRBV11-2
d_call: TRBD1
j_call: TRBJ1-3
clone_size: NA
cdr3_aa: CASSWDRGGNTIYF
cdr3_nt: TGTGCCAGCAGCTGGGACAGGGGAGGAAACACCATATATTTT

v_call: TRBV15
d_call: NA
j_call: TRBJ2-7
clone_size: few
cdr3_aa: CATSRSVGYEQYF
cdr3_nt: TGTGCCACCAGCAGGAGCGTGGGCTACGAGCAGTACTTC

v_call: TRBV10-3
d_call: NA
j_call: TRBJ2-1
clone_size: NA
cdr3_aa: CAISARVAYNEQFF
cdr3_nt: TGTGCCATCAGTGCCAGGGTCGCATACAATGAGCAGTTCTTC

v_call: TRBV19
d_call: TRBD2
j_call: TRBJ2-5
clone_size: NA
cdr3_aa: CASSAGLAGGETQYF
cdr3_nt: TGTGCCAGTAGTGCCGGACTAGCGGGAGGAGAGACCCAGTACTTC

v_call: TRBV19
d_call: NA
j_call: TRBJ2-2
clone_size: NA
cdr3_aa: CASQNRRLANTGELFF
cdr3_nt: TGTGCCAGTCAAAACAGGAGACTGGCGAACACCGGGGAGCTGTTTTTT

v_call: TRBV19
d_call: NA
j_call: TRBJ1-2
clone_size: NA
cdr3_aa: CASSASSEPYYGYTF
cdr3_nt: TGTGCCAGTAGTGCATCCAGCGAACCCTACTATGGCTACACCTTC

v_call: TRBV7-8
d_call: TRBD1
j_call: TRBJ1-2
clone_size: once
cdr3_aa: CASSLGQGLYGYTF
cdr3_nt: TGTGCCAGCAGCTTAGGACAGGGGTTGTATGGCTACACCTTC

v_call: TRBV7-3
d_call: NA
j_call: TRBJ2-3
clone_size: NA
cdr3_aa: CASSSNGGSGDTQYF
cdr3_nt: TGTGCCAGCAGTTCCAACGGAGGTAGCGGCGATACGCAGTATTTT

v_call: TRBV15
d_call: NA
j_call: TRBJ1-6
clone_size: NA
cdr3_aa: CATSDDGSSYNSPLHF
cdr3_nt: TGTGCCACCAGCGACGACGGAAGCTCCTATAATTCACCCCTCCACTTT

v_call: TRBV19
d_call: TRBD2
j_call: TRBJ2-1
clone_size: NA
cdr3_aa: CASSPRAGMYNEQFF
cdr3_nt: TGTGCCAGTAGTCCCCGAGCGGGGATGTACAATGAGCAGTTCTTC

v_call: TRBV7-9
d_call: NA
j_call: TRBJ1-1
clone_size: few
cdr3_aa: CASSLQSLNTEAFF
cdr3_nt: TGTGCCAGCAGCTTACAGAGCCTAAACACTGAAGCTTTCTTT

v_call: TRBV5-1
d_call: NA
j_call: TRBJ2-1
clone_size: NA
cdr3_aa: CASSLVGGNEQFF
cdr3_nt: TGCGCCAGCAGCTTGGTGGGGGGCAATGAGCAGTTCTTC